This paragraph covers one T cell receptor beta chain sequence. These data are taken from a study of blood T cell dynamics during melanoma immunotherapy. For the study at large: Metastatic melanoma patients received first-line pembrolizumab or nivolumab plus ipilimumab.

Documented time point: pre-treatment baseline. One draw preceded checkpoint blockade; another followed its first cycle at week 3. At 12 weeks after first infusion, RECIST 1.1 defined response for most patients. This table comes from immunoSEQ multiplex PCR, and its TCRdb copy is limited to in-frame clones, with some not included. This table has roughly 22,000 clones, roughly nine tenths appearing once. The CDR3 is 12 residues long. The germline CDR1 and CDR2 sequences are MNHEY and SMNVEV (reference sequence). V shed 2 bases and J shed 7 bases, with 6 bases lying between them. Sequencing used blood, obtained from a patient treated with checkpoint blockade. The TCR sequence derives from a human donor with melanoma. This sequence joins TRBV27 and TRBJ1-5, with D hard to call. The CDR3 spells CASSLLGQPQHF. CDR3 in DNA: TGTGCCAGCAGTTTACTGGGCCAGCCCCAGCATTTT.